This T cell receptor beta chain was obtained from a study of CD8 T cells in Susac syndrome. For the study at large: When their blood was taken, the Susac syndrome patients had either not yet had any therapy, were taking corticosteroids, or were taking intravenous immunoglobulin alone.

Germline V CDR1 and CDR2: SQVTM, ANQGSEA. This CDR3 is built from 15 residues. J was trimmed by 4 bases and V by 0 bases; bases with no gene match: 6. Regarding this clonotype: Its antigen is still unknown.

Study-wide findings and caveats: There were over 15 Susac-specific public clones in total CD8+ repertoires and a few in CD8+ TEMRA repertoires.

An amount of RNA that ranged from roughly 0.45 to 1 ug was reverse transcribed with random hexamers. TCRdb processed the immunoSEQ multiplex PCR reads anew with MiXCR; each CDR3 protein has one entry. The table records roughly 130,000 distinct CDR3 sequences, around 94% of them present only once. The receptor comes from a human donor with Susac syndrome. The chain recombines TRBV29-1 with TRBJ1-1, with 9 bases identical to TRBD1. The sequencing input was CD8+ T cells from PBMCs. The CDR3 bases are TGCAGCGTTGAAGATGACAGGGGGTGGGGCACTGAAGCTTTCTTT. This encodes CSVEDDRGWGTEAFF.